This TCR beta chain stems from a study of graft-versus-host responses after intestinal transplantation (dated by TCRdb to the early 2020s). Looking at the study overall: Recipients received multivisceral, liver-intestinal, or isolated intestinal transplants. Alloreactive clones were identified by sequencing pre-transplant mixed lymphocyte reaction products and comparing them with unstimulated pre-transplant donor and recipient T cells. A peak of at least 4% donor T cells among recipient peripheral blood mononuclear cells was the definition used for donor T cell macrochimerism. The cohort enrolled about two dozen intestinal transplant recipients, one of whom was a retransplant, and a few patients without pretransplant specimens were excluded. Rather than being sequenced by the commercial service, samples from a few later patients were sequenced in-house on an Illumina MiSeq and processed with MiXCR. After intestinal transplantation, graft-versus-host and host-versus-graft alloreactive T cell clones were followed in the graft, circulation and bone marrow using bulk TCR-beta CDR3 sequencing. Every recipient was given anti-thymocyte globulin induction, followed by around three years of maintenance tacrolimus and steroids. General conclusions and limits of the study: The conclusions were limited by the relatively low number and heterogeneity of the intestinal transplant patients. Early after transplant, peak levels of circulating GvH clones were found to be associated with declines in HvG clones. GvH clones turned up in recipient bone marrow, with some appearing earlier in ileal mucosa or blood, a pattern consistent with an intestinal mucosal origin. High GvH to HvG T cell clonal ratios were observed in the allografts of patients with donor T cell macrochimerism.

Library preparation was by the immunoSEQ multiplex PCR assay. For most patients, genomic DNA was isolated with the Qiagen DNeasy Blood and Tissue Kit and sent frozen to Adaptive Biotechnologies for TCR sequencing. For most patients, genomic DNA was subjected to high-throughput TCR-beta CDR3 sequencing by Adaptive Biotechnologies. In the paper's pipeline: TCR sequencing data for around 19 patients were retrieved from Adaptive's ImmunoSEQ software; three other patients were processed with MiXCR and VDJtools. To correct CD4 versus CD8 sorting errors, sequences present in both subsets at a frequency ratio below 5:1 were removed. CDR3 nucleotide sequences shared by donor and recipient were removed because the origin of these sequences could not be assigned. To count as alloreactive, a clone needed at least 2-fold expansion over unstimulated cells and a minimum CFSE-low frequency of 0.002% (template counts) or 0.001% (read counts). Mappable clones were those detected in sequenced pre-transplant spleen, lymph node, or MLR CFSE-low populations of the donor or recipient. The cumulative frequency of alloreactive clones was calculated as a percentage of all sequences, weighted by copy number. Entries here come from immuneACCESS through TCRdb and include only in-frame sequences with V and J called. Some clones fail to appear in such tables; in the studies checked, an unresolved V gene covers under half of the shortfall, and the cause of the remainder is unknown. That table is the source of V, J and clone size, and D and trimming were worked out from the DNA. For this sample the table gives 90,000 to 150,000 clones, of which about 95% were detected only once. The ten largest clones capture about 3.3% of the sample.

In light of the paper, this sample's time point label describes: cells obtained before transplantation from donor or recipient. CD3+CD4+ and CD3+CD8+ populations were FACS-sorted from unstimulated pre-transplant donor and recipient cells taken from spleen or lymph nodes. The CDR3 numbers 14 residues from cysteine through phenylalanine. The DNA shown is the 42-base CDR3, in frame from base 1. Cut back by 1 base and 7 bases, the V and J ends lie 9 bases apart. CDR1 SGHDT and CDR2 YYEEEE were looked up in the germline V gene. As regards this clone: Its antigen is unknown. Per-base quality was not reported, and no clone a single base away is much larger than it.

The material was unstimulated CD8+ T cells sorted from spleen or lymph node cells, obtained before intestinal transplant. This TCR was recovered from a human donor who received an intestinal transplant. Recombination linked TRBV5-6 to TRBJ1-6, with the D gene not confidently named. The nucleotides read TGTGCCAGCAGCTTGCCGCTCTCAAATTCACCCCTCCACTTT. Protein translation: CASSLPLSNSPLHF. The CDR3 plus the reference TRBV5-6 and TRBJ1-6 genes for the other parts give the full variable domain: DAGVTQSPTHLIKTRGQQVTLRCSPKSGHDTVSWYQQALGQGPQFIFQYYEEEERQRGNFPDRFSGHQFPNYSSELNVNALLLGDSALYLCASSLPLSNSPLHFGNGTRLTVT.